The 5 T cell receptor beta chains below were found in one sample sequenced in a study of blood T cell repertoires in COVID-19. Clones were sequenced by immunoSEQ multiplex PCR, and TCRdb holds only the in-frame ones, with some missing. Altogether over 70,000 clones are present, approximately 77% being singletons, with the ten largest covering around a tenth. The specimen sequenced was peripheral blood. The receptors derive from a woman of 80 years or more with acute or convalescent COVID-19.

This clone was recorded a few times. The chain is built from TRBV5-1 and TRBJ1-6; D gene uncertain. Trimming took 0 bases from V and 8 from J, leaving 12 bases between them. This CDR3 is built from 15 residues. CDR1 and CDR2 from the germline V gene are SGHRS and YFSETQ. CDR3 DNA sequence: TGCGCCAGCAGCTTGGAAGACCGACTATATTCACCCCTCCACTTT. This encodes CASSLEDRLYSPLHF.

The chain joins TRBV10-3 to TRBJ2-1; 7 bases agree with TRBD2. From germline, CDR1 is ENHRY and CDR2 SYGVKD. The CDR3 runs to 11 residues. Unmatched junction bases numbered 0, after V lost 10 bases and J lost 3 bases. DNA for the CDR3: TGTGCCACGGGGGGCTACAATGAGCAGTTCTTC. This sequence encodes CATGGYNEQFF.

The rearrangement links TRBV6-5 to TRBJ1-3; perhaps TRBD1 as D (6 bases). Trimming left V 8 bases short and J 2 bases short, with 13 bases between. Germline assignment: CDR1 MNHEY and CDR2 SVGAGI. This CDR3 region has 14 residues. Written as DNA, the CDR3 is TGTGCCAGCTGGAGGGGGGGGACTGGAAACACCATATATTTT. Its protein product is CASWRGGTGNTIYF.

The chain employs TRBV29-1 and TRBJ2-1; D may be TRBD2 (5 bases). Germline CDR1 reads SQVTM; CDR2 reads ANQGSEA. The CDR3 runs to 15 residues. V lost 8 bases to trimming and J lost 7 bases, with 24 bases between them. For the CDR3, the DNA is TGCAGCATCTCCCCCCGCGGGCTAGCACGAAATGAGCAGTTCTTC. It is translated as CSISPRGLARNEQFF.

V is TRBV6-5 and J is TRBJ1-2; D is ambiguous. The CDR3 runs to 14 residues. V was shortened by 6 bases and J by 0 bases, with 11 bases between the two germline ends. CDR1 is MNHEY, CDR2 SVGAGI, per germline. The CDR3 DNA reads as TGTGCCAGCAGCGCCGACGGGGCTAACTATGGCTACACCTTC. Translation gives CASSADGANYGYTF.